What follows are 9 T cell receptor beta chains derived from one specimen sequenced in a study of cytomegalovirus exposure and HLA in healthy donors. Vbeta (60) and Jbeta (13) primers were used in the PCR. Produced via immunoSEQ multiplex PCR; TCRdb's table is partial and in-frame only. In total, the table holds around 35,000 clones. The sample was PBMCs. These receptors originate from a woman aged 40-49 years in good health and CMV-seropositive.

The chain couples TRBV10-3 to TRBJ2-1; 9 bases map to TRBD2. This CDR3 contains 17 residues. Losses at the gene ends were 6 bases for V and 1 base for J; bases not matched to a gene: 10. Germline V lookup: CDR1 ENHRY, CDR2 SYGVKD. The CDR3 sequence is CAISLKGTSFSYNEQFF. CDR3 in DNA: TGTGCCATCAGCCTAAAAGGGACTAGCTTTTCCTACAATGAGCAGTTCTTC.

J is TRBJ2-7 and V is TRBV5-1; 10 bases line up with TRBD1. Germline assignment: CDR1 SGHRS and CDR2 YFSETQ. CDR3 length equals 17 residues. The junction had 9 bases not matched to a gene; V was cut back by 0 bases and J by 3 bases. The CDR3 region has the DNA TGCGCCAGCAGCTTGGAACTTGGGGGACAGGGGCGCTACGAGCAGTACTTC. Translating gives CASSLELGGQGRYEQYF.

The chain combines TRBV11-1 with TRBJ1-1; 8 bases are a match to TRBD1. Trimming removed 1 base from V and 0 bases from J; junction bases left unmatched: 4. CDR1 SGHAT and CDR2 FQDESV come from the germline V gene (reference sequence). The CDR3 has 16 amino acids. CDR3 sequence (DNA): TGTGCCAGCAGCTTAGGAGGGACAGGTATGAACACTGAAGCTTTCTTT. Protein sequence: CASSLGGTGMNTEAFF.

The rearrangement links TRBV2 to TRBJ1-4; D remains ambiguous. Germline V CDR1 and CDR2: SNHLY, FYNNEI. Trimming removed 6 bases at V and 0 bases at J, with 8 bases between. The CDR3 length is 14 residues. Written as DNA, the CDR3 is TGTGCCAGCAGGGGCCGTGCAACTAATGAAAAACTGTTTTTT. Translating gives CASRGRATNEKLFF.

The gene calls are TRBV2 and TRBJ2-1; D unresolved. Trimming left V 1 base short and J 8 bases short, with 15 bases between. The CDR3 has 15 amino acids. Germline V gives CDR1 SNHLY, CDR2 FYNNEI. The CDR3 loop is CASSEGSGLVYEQFF. CDR3 bases: TGTGCCAGCAGTGAAGGTTCCGGGTTAGTTTATGAGCAGTTCTTC.

The rearrangement joins TRBV15 to TRBJ2-7, with D perhaps TRBD1 (6 bases). The CDR3 loop spans 14 amino acids. The V and J ends lost 3 bases and 1 base respectively, with 10 bases between them. Germline values: CDR1 LNHNV, CDR2 YYDKDF (reference sequence). The CDR3 loop is CATSRHRDSYEQYF. Here the CDR3 DNA reads TGTGCCACCAGCAGGCACAGGGATTCCTACGAGCAGTACTTC.

V and J are TRBV13 and TRBJ2-5, with D unclear. Germline values: CDR1 PRHDT, CDR2 FYEKMQ (reference sequence). This CDR3 has 14 amino acids. The V end was cut by 5 bases, the J end by 1 base, with 11 bases between. The CDR3 nucleotides are TGTGCCAGCAGCCTGGCCCCAGGCCAAGAGACCCAGTACTTC. This gives the protein CASSLAPGQETQYF.

The chain couples TRBV9 to TRBJ2-1; 7 nucleotides match TRBD2. The V gene end was trimmed by 0 bases and the J gene end by 7 bases; junction bases not matched to a gene: 7. This CDR3 has 15 amino acids. Germline V gene data show CDR1 as SGDLS and CDR2 as YYNGEE. CDR3: CASSVEAGSGNEQFF. The CDR3 DNA follows: TGTGCCAGCAGCGTAGAGGCGGGTAGCGGGAATGAGCAGTTCTTC.

V gene TRBV9 combines with J gene TRBJ2-2; 7 bases agree with TRBD1. The CDR3 covers 14 residues. Looked up from germline, CDR1 is SGDLS and CDR2 is YYNGEE. V lost 3 bases, J lost 4 bases, and 3 bases stayed unmatched. This chain's CDR3 is CASSEQGITGELFF. As DNA, the CDR3 is TGTGCCAGCAGCGAACAGGGGATCACCGGGGAGCTGTTTTTT. Full variable domain (missing parts from reference TRBV9 and TRBJ2-2): DSGVTQTPKHLITATGQRVTLRCSPRSGDLSVYWYQQSLDQGLQFLIQYYNGEERAKGNILERFSAQQFPDLHSELNLSSLELGDSALYFCASSEQGITGELFFGEGSRLTVL.